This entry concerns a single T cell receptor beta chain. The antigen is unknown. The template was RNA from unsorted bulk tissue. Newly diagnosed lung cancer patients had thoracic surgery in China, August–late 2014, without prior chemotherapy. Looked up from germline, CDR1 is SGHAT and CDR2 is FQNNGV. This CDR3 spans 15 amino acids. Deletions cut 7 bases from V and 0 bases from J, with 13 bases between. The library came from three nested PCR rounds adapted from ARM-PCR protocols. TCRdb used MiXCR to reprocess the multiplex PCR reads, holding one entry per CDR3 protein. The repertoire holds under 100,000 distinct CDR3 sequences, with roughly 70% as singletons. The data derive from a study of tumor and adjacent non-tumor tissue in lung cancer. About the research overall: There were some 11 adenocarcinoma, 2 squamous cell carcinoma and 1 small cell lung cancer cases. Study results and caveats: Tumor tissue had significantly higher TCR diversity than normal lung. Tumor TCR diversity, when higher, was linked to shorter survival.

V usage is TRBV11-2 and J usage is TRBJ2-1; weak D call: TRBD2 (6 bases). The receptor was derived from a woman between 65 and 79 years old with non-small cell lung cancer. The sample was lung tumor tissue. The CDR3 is CASTRGLLSYNEQFF. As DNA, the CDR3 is TGTGCCAGCACGCGGGGACTCCTCTCCTACAATGAGCAGTTCTTC.